What follows are 32 T cell receptor beta chains derived from one specimen sequenced in a study of blood T cell repertoires in COVID-19. Profiled with immunoSEQ multiplex PCR; TCRdb holds only in-frame clones, not every one. This table holds tens of thousands of clones, about 78% found once. The sequenced material came from peripheral blood. The receptors were gathered from a man older than 75 with active or convalescent COVID-19.

The chain couples TRBV24-1 to TRBJ2-2; D is unresolved. V was clipped by 7 bases and J by 5 bases, with 16 bases between them. The CDR3 runs to 15 residues. Germline CDR1 reads KGHDR; CDR2 reads SFDVKD. The CDR3 here is CATSLLESSTGELFF. The CDR3 region has the DNA TGTGCCACCAGCCTTCTAGAGTCGAGTACCGGGGAGCTGTTTTTT.

The rearrangement uses TRBV7-9 and TRBJ2-5; 10 bases are a match to TRBD2. V was clipped by 5 bases and J by 4 bases; unmatched bases: 4. This CDR3 spans 14 amino acids. In germline, CDR1 is SEHNR, CDR2 FQNEAQ (reference sequence). The CDR3 spells CASSQTSGTETQYF. The CDR3 DNA reads as TGTGCCAGCAGCCAAACTAGCGGGACAGAGACCCAGTACTTC.

The chain employs TRBV29-1 and TRBJ1-4, with D possibly matching TRBD1 (5 bases). Trimming stripped 7 bases from V and 8 bases from J, with 17 bases between. Germline V lookup: CDR1 SQVTM, CDR2 ANQGSEA. The CDR3 is 13 amino acids. The CDR3 sequence: CSARSGVDEKLFF. The CDR3 nucleotides are TGCAGCGCCCGTTCGGGGGTGGACGAAAAACTGTTTTTT.

The chain employs TRBV6-5 and TRBJ1-2; TRBD1 agrees at 8 bases. The V gene end was trimmed by 10 bases and the J gene end by 0 bases; junction bases not matched to a gene: 4. CDR3 length: 13 residues. Germline V gene lookup returns CDR1 MNHEY and CDR2 SVGAGI. The CDR3 bases are TGTGCCATCCCGGACAGGGCTAACTATGGCTACACCTTC. It encodes CAIPDRANYGYTF.

The chain links TRBV28 to TRBJ2-1; weak D call: TRBD1 (6 bases). Per the germline V gene, CDR1 is MDHEN and CDR2 is SYDVKM. The CDR3 spans 15 residues. The ends were cut back, 9 bases at V and 6 bases at J, with 21 bases in the middle. The CDR3 reads CASTFLQGSRNEQFF. CDR3 DNA sequence: TGTGCCAGTACTTTCTTACAGGGATCCCGCAATGAGCAGTTCTTC.

This sequence joins TRBV7-2 and TRBJ2-3; TRBD2 matches at 11 bases. V dropped 6 bases and J dropped 7; count of bases not matched to a gene: 6. Germline-derived CDR1 and CDR2 are SGHTA and FQGNSA. The length of the CDR3 is 14 residues. CDR3 coding DNA: TGTGCCAGCAGGATAGCGGGAGGGGGGAATACGCAGTATTTT. Translated, it gives CASRIAGGGNTQYF.

The chain uses TRBV3-1 (or the pseudogene TRBV3-2) and TRBJ2-5; 8 bases match TRBD2. J gave up 3 bases and V 6 bases, and 15 bases lay outside the gene matches. Germline V gives CDR1 LGHDT, CDR2 YNNKEL (reference sequence). The CDR3 length is 17 residues. For the CDR3, the DNA is TGTGCCAGCAGGCCCCGTTTCGGGACTAGGAATGAAGAGACCCAGTACTTC. The encoded protein is CASRPRFGTRNEETQYF.

This sequence joins TRBV19 and TRBJ2-7, with 10 bases matching TRBD2. V lost 3 bases, J lost 6 bases, and 8 bases stayed unmatched. The CDR3 contains 15 residues. In germline, CDR1 is LNHDA, CDR2 SQIVND (reference sequence). CDR3: CASSIRTSGVFEQYF. The CDR3 DNA follows: TGTGCCAGTAGTATCAGGACTAGCGGTGTATTCGAGCAGTACTTC.

The rearrangement uses TRBV10-3 and TRBJ1-1, with a weak D call TRBD1 (6 bases). CDR3 length equals 13 residues. Trimming stripped 3 bases from V and 6 bases from J, with 11 bases between. Germline values: CDR1 ENHRY, CDR2 SYGVKD. CDR3 sequence reads: CAISDPGAAEAFF. CDR3 nucleotide sequence: TGTGCCATCAGTGACCCAGGGGCAGCTGAAGCTTTCTTT.

This clone occurred once. The chain employs TRBV7-2 and TRBJ2-1; 8 bases map to TRBD2. CDR1 SGHTA and CDR2 FQGNSA come from the germline V gene. V shed 1 base and J 5 bases; nucleotides not matched to a gene: 4. This CDR3 is 15 amino acids long. This chain's CDR3 is CASSLEAGGHNEQFF. Written as DNA, the CDR3 is TGTGCCAGCAGCTTAGAGGCGGGAGGACACAATGAGCAGTTCTTC. The full variable domain, in which reference TRBV7-2 and TRBJ2-1 provide the parts outside the CDR3, is GAGVSQSPSNKVTEKGKDVELRCDPISGHTALYWYRQSLGQGLEFLIYFQGNSAPDKSGLPSDRFSAERTGGSVSTLTIQRTQQEDSAVYLCASSLEAGGHNEQFFGPGTRLTVL.

This clone was counted once. The J gene is TRBJ1-2, the V gene TRBV3-1 (or the pseudogene TRBV3-2); TRBD1 matches at 10 bases. Germline V gene data show CDR1 as LGHDT and CDR2 as YNNKEL (reference sequence). V lost 1 base and J lost 2; bases outside the gene matches: 7. There are 17 residues in the CDR3. The CDR3 bases are TGTGCCAGCAGCCAAGTCATTCCGACAGGGGGCAACTATGGCTACACCTTC. This sequence encodes CASSQVIPTGGNYGYTF.

In this sample, this clone is medium-sized (0.01 to 0.1%). The chain carries TRBV13 and TRBJ2-3; tentatively, D is TRBD1 (6 bases). V was cut by 6 bases and J by 5 bases, with 18 bases left in between. CDR3 size: 15 residues. CDR1 and CDR2 (germline): PRHDT, FYEKMQ (reference sequence). DNA of the CDR3: TGTGCCAGCAGGGAAAGACAGGTTAAGAAAGATACGCAGTATTTT. This codes for CASRERQVKKDTQYF.

J is TRBJ2-5 and V is TRBV7-9; TRBD2 matches at 8 bases. With V trimmed by 2 bases and J by 2 bases, 4 bases remained unmatched. From germline, CDR1 is SEHNR and CDR2 FQNEAQ (reference sequence). The CDR3 covers 15 residues. In DNA form, the CDR3 reads TGTGCCAGCAGCTTACCACTAGCGGAACAAGAGACCCAGTACTTC. It is translated as CASSLPLAEQETQYF. The full variable domain, rest sourced from reference TRBV7-9 and TRBJ2-5, is DTGVSQNPRHKITKRGQNVTFRCDPISEHNRLYWYRQTLGQGPEFLTYFQNEAQLEKSRLLSDRFSAERPKGSFSTLEIQRTEQGDSAMYLCASSLPLAEQETQYFGPGTRLLVL.

The rearrangement uses TRBV14 and TRBJ2-7; perhaps TRBD1 as D (6 bases). The length of the CDR3 is 14 residues. Germline assignment: CDR1 SGHDN and CDR2 FVKESK. The V gene lost 5 bases and the J gene lost 1 base, with 12 bases spanning the gap. In DNA, the CDR3 is TGTGCCAGCAGCATGGACAGCCAGTCCTACGAGCAGTACTTC. This translates into CASSMDSQSYEQYF.

The rearrangement links TRBV5-4 to TRBJ1-1; D perhaps matches TRBD1 (6 bases). Trimming pared 3 bases from V and 5 bases from J, leaving 11 bases between. The CDR3 has 13 residues. Germline CDR1 and CDR2: SGHNT and YYREEE (reference sequence). DNA of the CDR3: TGTGCCAGCAGCTCCCTCAGGGGTACTGAAGCTTTCTTT. It translates to CASSSLRGTEAFF.

A remark on this clone: One junction end disagrees with the germline gene, perhaps due to a read error. V gene TRBV6-5 combines with J gene TRBJ2-3; TRBD1 might be the D (6 bases). The CDR3 length is 13 residues. Per germline, CDR1 MNHEY and CDR2 SVGAGI. The CDR3 nucleotides are TGCACCTCAGGACAGCCGCCCACAGATACGCAGTATTTT. Translation: CTSGQPPTDTQYF.

The chain joins TRBV2 to TRBJ1-3; weak D call: TRBD1 (6 bases). CDR1 is SNHLY, CDR2 FYNNEI, per germline. The length of the CDR3 is 13 residues. V gave up 7 bases and J gave up 2 bases, with 9 bases separating them. The CDR3 is CASKGGAGNTIYF. For the CDR3, the DNA is TGTGCCAGCAAGGGGGGGGCTGGAAACACCATATATTTT.

The V and J genes are TRBV20-1 and TRBJ2-5, with 7 nucleotides matching TRBD2. CDR3 length: 14 residues. CDR1 and CDR2 (germline): DFQATT, SNEGSKA (reference sequence). Unmatched junction bases numbered 6, after V lost 3 bases and J lost 2 bases. The CDR3, as DNA: TGCAGTGCTAGTTTAATGGGAGGGCAAGAGACCCAGTACTTC. Its translation is CSASLMGGQETQYF.

This clone turned up a few times. The chain couples TRBV5-4 to TRBJ1-2, with TRBD1 identical over 9 bases. V shed 3 bases and J 4 bases; nucleotides not matched to a gene: 10. The CDR3 loop spans 16 amino acids. CDR1 SGHNT and CDR2 YYREEE come from the germline V gene (reference sequence). CDR3 in DNA: TGTGCCAGCAGCTCTGGCATGGGACAGGGATCCTATGGCTACACCTTC. Protein sequence: CASSSGMGQGSYGYTF. Combining the CDR3 with reference TRBV5-4 and TRBJ1-2 gives the whole variable domain ETGVTQSPTHLIKTRGQQVTLRCSSQSGHNTVSWYQQALGQGPQFIFQYYREEENGRGNFPPRFSGLQFPNYSSELNVNALELDDSALYLCASSSGMGQGSYGYTFGSGTRLTVV.

This clone appeared many times. The chain combines TRBV7-9 with TRBJ1-6, with a tentative D call TRBD1 (6 bases). CDR3 length equals 14 residues. Germline V CDR1 and CDR2: SEHNR, FQNEAQ (reference sequence). Trimming shortened V by 1 base and J by 9 bases, and 10 bases separated the two germline ends. CDR3 loop: CASSLEAGASPLHF. CDR3 coding DNA: TGTGCCAGCAGCTTAGAGGCAGGGGCTTCACCCCTCCACTTT.

This clone occurred once. CDR3 region: CASRGGAANEKLFF. DNA of the CDR3: TGTGCCAGCCGAGGTGGGGCGGCTAATGAAAAACTGTTTTTT. This rearrangement joins TRBV19 to TRBJ1-4, with a tentative D call TRBD1 (5 bases). Germline V gives CDR1 LNHDA, CDR2 SQIVND (reference sequence). Trimming stripped 9 bases from V and 3 bases from J, with 14 bases between. The CDR3 consists of 14 residues.

The chain is built from TRBV6-5 and TRBJ1-5, with D unclear. In germline, CDR1 is MNHEY, CDR2 SVGAGI. CDR3 length: 15 residues. The V gene lost 6 bases and the J gene lost 0 bases, with 12 bases spanning the gap. The CDR3 sequence is CASRDQEYSNQPQHF. The DNA for the CDR3 is TGTGCCAGCAGAGATCAGGAATATAGCAATCAGCCCCAGCATTTT.

The V call is TRBV30, the J call TRBJ1-1, with a tentative D call TRBD1 (5 bases). Deletions cut 5 bases from V and 4 bases from J, with 14 bases between. The CDR3 sequence is 13 residues long. Germline assignment: CDR1 GTSNPN and CDR2 SVGIG (reference sequence). The CDR3 sequence is CAWSYGGGTEAFF. CDR3 nucleotides: TGTGCCTGGTCTTACGGGGGGGGCACTGAAGCTTTCTTT.

The rearrangement joins TRBV7-2 to TRBJ1-2; 9 bases align to TRBD1. This CDR3 spans 14 amino acids. With V trimmed by 7 bases and J by 3 bases, 6 bases remained unmatched. Germline CDR1 SGHTA, CDR2 FQGNSA. The CDR3 DNA follows: TGTGCCAGCACAAGGGACAGGGCGGACTATGGCTACACCTTC. As protein: CASTRDRADYGYTF.

CDR3 loop: CASSPSTTGAGELFF. The CDR3 nucleotides are TGTGCCAGCTCACCATCGACAACAGGGGCCGGGGAGCTGTTTTTT. This sequence joins TRBV18 and TRBJ2-2; 7 bases match TRBD1. The CDR3 contains 15 residues. The V gene's germline CDR1 is KGHSH and CDR2 LQKENI. V was pared by 2 bases and J by 6 bases, with 6 bases of the junction left unmatched.

The chain is built from TRBV6-5 and TRBJ2-3; D not certain. The CDR3 extends over 15 amino acids. Trimming took off 3 bases at V and 0 bases at J, with 10 bases between the two ends. From germline, CDR1 is MNHEY and CDR2 SVGAGI. The chain's CDR3 is CASSYDIWSTDTQYF. Here the CDR3 DNA reads TGTGCCAGCAGTTATGACATCTGGAGCACAGATACGCAGTATTTT.

The chain combines TRBV18 with TRBJ1-1; possible D gene TRBD1, 6 bases. The V end was cut by 2 bases, the J end by 4 bases, with 14 bases between. Germline V CDR1 and CDR2: KGHSH, LQKENI. The CDR3 extends over 15 amino acids. CDR3 DNA sequence: TGTGCCAGCTCACCAGACCAGGGGTGGGGCACTGAAGCTTTCTTT. As protein: CASSPDQGWGTEAFF.

The chain has TRBV7-3 and TRBJ2-7, with TRBD2 identical over 8 bases. CDR3 length: 15 residues. J gave up 0 bases and V 1 base, and 2 bases lay outside the gene matches. The germline gives CDR1 SGHTA, CDR2 FQGTGA. The CDR3 DNA follows: TGTGCCAGCAGCTTAATGAGCGGGAGCTCCTACGAGCAGTACTTC. Protein: CASSLMSGSSYEQYF.

The chain combines TRBV5-1 with TRBJ2-5, with 8 bases lining up with TRBD1. The V segment lost 4 bases and the J segment 1 base; nucleotides outside the gene matches: 3. Looked up from germline, CDR1 is SGHRS and CDR2 is YFSETQ. The CDR3 totals 14 residues. CDR3 DNA: TGCGCCAGCAGCGTCGGGACAGGCCAAGAGACCCAGTACTTC. Translation gives CASSVGTGQETQYF.

The chain couples TRBV18 to TRBJ1-1; D ambiguous. The CDR3 length is 14 residues. V lost 6 bases to trimming and J lost 0 bases, with 11 bases between them. Germline V gene data show CDR1 as KGHSH and CDR2 as LQKENI. CDR3 DNA sequence: TGTGCCAGCTCGTTGACGGAGTTGAACACTGAAGCTTTCTTT. The encoded protein is CASSLTELNTEAFF.

This clone appeared many times. This sequence joins TRBV6-5 and TRBJ1-1, with D maybe TRBD1 (6 bases). The V gene's germline CDR1 is MNHEY and CDR2 SVGAGI. Trimming stripped 6 bases from V and 3 bases from J, with 11 bases between. CDR3 length equals 13 residues. The CDR3 region has the DNA TGTGCCAGCAGACAGGGTAGGCACACTGAAGCTTTCTTT. Encoded protein: CASRQGRHTEAFF.

The V call is TRBV9, the J call TRBJ2-1; 10 bases map to TRBD1. Losses at the gene ends were 4 bases for V and 7 bases for J; bases not matched to a gene: 14. CDR3 length: 17 amino acids. The germline CDR1 and CDR2 sequences are SGDLS and YYNGEE. CDR3 sequence (DNA): TGTGCCAGCAGCCTTGCTCGGGGACAGGGGAGTGTGAATGAGCAGTTCTTC. Its protein product is CASSLARGQGSVNEQFF.